This T cell receptor beta chain derives from a study of shared clonotypes between healthy human individuals. Study donors comprised healthy, HIV-negative adults devoid of recent acute infection or vaccination. Memory CD4+ cells were the fraction left after CD45RA+ naive selection. The V gene's germline CDR1 is LNHNV and CDR2 YYDKDF (reference sequence). The length of the CDR3 is 15 residues. V gave up 0 bases and J gave up 6 bases, with 12 bases separating them. Details on this clone: Its target is not known.

Only in-frame clones appear in the TCRdb table, and some are missing; sequencing was by immunoSEQ multiplex PCR. The table includes over 1.5 million clones, nearly 99% detected once. Study-wide results and caveats: Among a handful of donors, approximately 5% of naive CD4 clonotypes were found in common.

V gene TRBV15 combines with J gene TRBJ1-5; tentative D call: TRBD1 (6 bases). The sequence was collected from a man aged 25-45 years in good health. The sequencing sample was made of naive CD4+ T cells sorted from blood. The subset denotes: CD45RA+ positively selected. The CDR3 DNA reads TGTGCCACCAGCAGAGATTCAGGGGCCAGTCAGCCCCAGCATTTT. This sequence encodes CATSRDSGASQPQHF. Using reference TRBV15 and TRBJ1-5 for the parts outside the CDR3, the full variable domain is DAMVIQNPRYQVTQFGKPVTLSCSQTLNHNVMYWYQQKSSQAPKLLFHYYDKDFNNEADTPDNFQSRRPNTSFCFLDIRSPGLGDTAMYLCATSRDSGASQPQHFGDGTRLSIL.